This T cell receptor (beta chain) was retrieved from a study of regulatory T cells in long-lasting Graves disease. Study summary: Patients newly diagnosed with Graves' had been on antithyroid drugs for under 3 months.

Investigators prepared the TCR beta libraries by applying iRepertoire HTBI primers and Arm-PCR of CDR3 regions. Each CDR3 protein gets one entry after TCRdb re-called the multiplex PCR reads with MiXCR. The sample has more than 400,000 distinct CDR3 sequences; roughly 15% are singletons. Per the germline V gene, CDR1 is SEHNR and CDR2 is FQNEAQ (reference sequence). The ends were cut back, 3 bases at V and 3 bases at J, with 8 bases in the middle. This CDR3 is 13 amino acids long. The time point is: newly diagnosed GD, antithyroid drugs for less than 3 months. From RNA extracted from PBMCs, the TCR library was made. This clonotype has a count of ten or more. The antigen remains unidentified. General study results and limits: Sampling was limited to peripheral blood rather than thyroid tissue.

These data also featured in a second study, about T cells in Graves' hyperthyroidism and ophthalmopathy. That source adds: Researchers barred patients who had uncontrolled infection, other autoimmune disease, pregnancy or lactation.

V and J are TRBV7-9 and TRBJ1-1; D possibly corresponds to TRBD1 (6 bases). The sequencing used peripheral blood mononuclear cells (PBMCs), collected at new diagnosis, from a patient treated with antithyroid drugs. This sequence was found in a man in his forties with Graves disease. This CDR3 reads CASSLSGDTEAFF. In DNA, the CDR3 is TGTGCCAGCAGCTTGTCAGGGGACACTGAAGCTTTCTTT.